This TCR beta chain emerged from a study of T cells in localized non-small cell lung cancer. Whole-study results and caveats: There were a median roughly 60 of the top 100 tumor clones appearing in adjacent lung. Tumor trailed uninvolved adjacent lung in T cell clonality, which peaked there.

CDR1 and CDR2 from the germline V gene are MNHEY and SMNVEV (reference sequence). V lost 5 bases, J lost 4 bases, and 20 bases lay in between. The CDR3 is 16 residues long. A note on this clone: Its specificity is not known.

Clones were sequenced by immunoSEQ multiplex PCR, and TCRdb holds only the in-frame ones, with some missing. The sample lists under 25,000 clones, more than 85% occurring once. The sequence came from a man aged 35-69 years with stage II squamous cell lung carcinoma. The chain combines TRBV27 with TRBJ1-1, with a possible D match to TRBD1 (5 bases). Source: PBMCs, taken before any cancer treatment. The CDR3 reads CASSEPGRVMATEAFF. In nucleotides, the CDR3 is TGTGCCAGCAGTGAACCGGGACGGGTAATGGCCACTGAAGCTTTCTTT.